This T cell receptor (beta chain) came from a study of blood T cell repertoires in COVID-19. Study-level information: PBMCs, B-cell-depleted T cells, or T cells were the source of the cDNA or gDNA that made up the material.

CDR3 size: 16 residues. With V trimmed by 5 bases and J by 6 bases, 10 bases remained unmatched. Germline V gene data show CDR1 as SGHAT and CDR2 as FQNNGV. Sequenced by immunoSEQ multiplex PCR; TCRdb stores in-frame clones only, minus some. Of 65,000 to 95,000 clones in the sample, roughly 89% were seen once. This clonotype originated in a man aged 50 to 59 with active COVID-19. The chain uses TRBV11-2 and TRBJ2-7; 13 nucleotides line up with TRBD2. The sample comprised peripheral blood. CDR3 bases: TGTGCCAGCAGCAGGACTAGCGGGAGAGGGGGCCGCGAGCAGTACTTC. Its protein product is CASSRTSGRGGREQYF.